The present T cell receptor (beta chain) was sequenced within a study of identical twins. Study-wide results and caveats: Abundant cord blood beta clonotypes carried fewer insertions; memory repertoires showed none. Analyses based on zero insertions could be partly confounded by invariant MAIT and iNKT cells.

The cDNA had a unique molecular identifier and a template-switch universal primer site. Each CDR3 protein gets one entry after TCRdb re-called the 5' RACE reads with MiXCR. The sample yields around 1.7 million distinct CDR3 sequences, more than 30% seen once. Between the trimmed V and J ends, which lost 0 bases and 0 bases, there was a span of 6 bases. The CDR3 has 15 residues. From germline, CDR1 is MNHEY and CDR2 SVGAGI. This clonotype was observed at least ten times. The target antigen is unknown. This TCR derives from a newborn girl in good health. What was sequenced was cord blood. The gene calls are TRBV6-5 and TRBJ2-1, with a weak D call TRBD2 (6 bases). CDR3 region: CASSYSGLSYNEQFF. In DNA, the CDR3 is TGTGCCAGCAGTTACTCGGGACTCTCCTACAATGAGCAGTTCTTC.